The 3 T cell receptor beta chains below were found in one sample sequenced in a study of cytomegalovirus exposure and HLA in healthy donors. Produced via immunoSEQ multiplex PCR; TCRdb's table is partial and in-frame only. The sample lists a few hundred thousand clones; 65% to 90% were seen once. Sequencing input: PBMCs. The receptor set was obtained from a young woman in good health and CMV-seronegative.

The chain uses TRBV5-1 and TRBJ2-2; the D gene is possibly TRBD2 (7 bases). Germline V lookup: CDR1 SGHRS, CDR2 YFSETQ. The CDR3 consists of 14 residues. V dropped 2 bases and J dropped 7 bases, with 12 bases sitting between them. CDR3 sequence: CASSFGGLGGELFF. In nucleotides, the CDR3 is TGCGCCAGCAGCTTCGGGGGGCTTGGCGGGGAGCTGTTTTTT. Full variable domain (remainder filled in from reference TRBV5-1 and TRBJ2-2): KAGVTQTPRYLIKTRGQQVTLSCSPISGHRSVSWYQQTPGQGLQFLFEYFSETQRNKGNFPGRFSGRQFSNSRSEMNVSTLELGDSALYLCASSFGGLGGELFFGEGSRLTVL.

This chain connects TRBV19 to TRBJ2-5; 7 bases align to TRBD1. CDR1 and CDR2 (germline): LNHDA, SQIVND (reference sequence). V dropped 11 bases and J dropped 0; count of bases not matched to a gene: 3. The CDR3 consists of 12 residues. CDR3 DNA: TGTGCCGGAGACAGGGACCAAGAGACCCAGTACTTC. Translated, it gives CAGDRDQETQYF.

V and J are TRBV6-5 and TRBJ2-7; no clear D. Between the trimmed V and J ends, which lost 7 bases and 7 bases, there was a span of 17 bases. CDR3 length: 13 residues. Germline-derived CDR1 and CDR2 are MNHEY and SVGAGI. CDR3 bases: TGTGCCAGCAAAGTCCACCCCCTCGAGGAGCAGTACTTC. It specifies CASKVHPLEEQYF.